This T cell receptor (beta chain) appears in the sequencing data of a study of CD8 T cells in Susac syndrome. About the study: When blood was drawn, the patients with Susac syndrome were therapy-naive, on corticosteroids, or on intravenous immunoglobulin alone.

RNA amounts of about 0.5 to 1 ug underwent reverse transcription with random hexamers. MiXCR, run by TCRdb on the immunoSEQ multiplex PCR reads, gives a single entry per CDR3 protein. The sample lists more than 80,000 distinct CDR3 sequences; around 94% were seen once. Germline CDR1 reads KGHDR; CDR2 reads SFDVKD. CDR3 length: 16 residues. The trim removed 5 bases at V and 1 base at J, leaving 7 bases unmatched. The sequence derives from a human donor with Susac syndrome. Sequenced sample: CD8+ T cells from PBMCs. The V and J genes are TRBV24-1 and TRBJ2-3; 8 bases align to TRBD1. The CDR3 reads CATSAGQGRRTDTQYF. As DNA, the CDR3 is TGTGCCACCAGTGCCGGACAGGGACGTCGCACAGATACGCAGTATTTT.